Reported below is one TCR beta chain. The antigen is undetermined. CDR1 is SGHTA and CDR2 is FQGNSA in the germline V gene. The CDR3 has 15 amino acids. J was trimmed by 6 bases and V by 2 bases; bases with no gene match: 6. One heparinised blood draw averaging around 120 mL was given by each donor. The source of the sample is a study of beta chain features in type 1 diabetes. Expressed TCRB transcripts were sequenced because the entire RNA isolate underwent reverse transcription. This table comes from immunoSEQ multiplex PCR, and its TCRdb copy is limited to in-frame clones, with some not included. The profile shows about 230,000 clones, under 20% of them singletons. Points from the study as a whole: Small HLA sub-analyses could not settle whether HLA shapes TCRB rearrangement. Researchers caution that PCR might favor shorter templates, equally among patients and controls. In every one of the four CD4+ subsets, TCRB CDR3s were moderately but significantly shorter in Type 1 diabetes patients. Patients showed naive, central memory and Treg TCRB repertoires that appeared more similar than those of healthy donors.

The V and J genes are TRBV7-2 and TRBJ2-4; TRBD2 aligns across 8 bases. Sequences were obtained from naive CD4+ T cells from blood. The clonotype was recovered from a man aged 25 to 45 with type 1 diabetes. The CDR3 DNA follows: TGTGCCAGCAGCTTATCAACTAGCGGCAGAAACATTCAGTACTTC. Amino acids: CASSLSTSGRNIQYF. The complete variable domain, with remaining parts taken from reference TRBV7-2 and TRBJ2-4, reads GAGVSQSPSNKVTEKGKDVELRCDPISGHTALYWYRQSLGQGLEFLIYFQGNSAPDKSGLPSDRFSAERTGGSVSTLTIQRTQQEDSAVYLCASSLSTSGRNIQYFGAGTRLSVL.